The clone carrying this T cell receptor beta chain is a singleton in its sample. The sample is drawn from a study of blood T cell repertoires in COVID-19. Study as a whole: T cells, B-cell-depleted T cells, or PBMCs supplied cDNA or gDNA.

As processed by the authors: Estimation of nucleated cell counts relied on the amplification of reference gene primers. Measured with immunoSEQ multiplex PCR; TCRdb has only the in-frame clones, and not every one. For V, J and clone size, that table is used; D and trimming come from the DNA. The sample lists roughly 67,000 clones, roughly 88% occurring once. This TCR derives from a woman aged 55-69 years with acute or convalescent COVID-19. Sample: peripheral blood.

CDR3 in DNA: TGCGCCAGCAGCTTGTCCCCACAGGGGGCTGGGGCCAACGTCCTGACTTTC. Translation: CASSLSPQGAGANVLTF. V and J are TRBV5-1 and TRBJ2-6; 8 positions match TRBD1. The CDR3 runs 17 residues. Germline V gives CDR1 SGHRS, CDR2 YFSETQ. V dropped 1 base and J dropped 2; count of bases not matched to a gene: 5.